The T cell receptor (beta chain) described here comes from a study of identical twins. One entry per CDR3 protein, called by TCRdb with MiXCR from the 5' RACE reads. The sample includes just under 550,000 distinct CDR3 sequences, roughly 15% of them seen just once. With no exceptions, donors were healthy Caucasians. Trimming took off 4 bases at V and 9 bases at J, with 21 bases between the two ends. CDR1 and CDR2 from the germline V gene are KGHDR and SFDVKD. The CDR3 extends over 16 amino acids. The data were also submitted as part of a second study, on yellow fever vaccine responses in identical twins.

The receptor was derived from a woman aged 18-29 years in good health. The chain carries TRBV24-1 and TRBJ2-4; D tentatively fits TRBD1 or TRBD2 (6 bases each). Sequences were obtained from CD4+ T cells sorted from blood. The CDR3 loop reads CATSDSGADWRGIQYF. DNA of the CDR3: TGTGCCACCAGTGACTCAGGGGCCGATTGGCGGGGCATTCAGTACTTC.